The next 6 T cell receptor beta chains were all read from a single sample in a study of technical replicates of blood from a few donors. TCRdb's table, derived via immunoSEQ multiplex PCR, lists solely in-frame clones and lacks some. The repertoire holds about 80,000 clones, with about 98% as singletons. What was sequenced was T cells isolated from PBMCs. The receptor source for this set is a human donor in good health.

CDR3 sequence reads: CASIPLAGRGSKMGVPYEQYF. The CDR3 DNA sequence: TGTGCCAGCATCCCTCTGGCCGGCAGGGGATCAAAAATGGGAGTACCCTACGAGCAGTACTTC. This rearrangement joins TRBV7-6 to TRBJ2-7, with D possibly matching TRBD1 (6 bases). V lost 7 bases and J lost 2, with 36 bases in between. Germline CDR1 SGHVS, CDR2 FNYEAQ. This CDR3 is 21 amino acids long.

The rearrangement uses TRBV2 and TRBJ1-5, with 7 bases aligning to TRBD1. Germline V gene data show CDR1 as SNHLY and CDR2 as FYNNEI. CDR3 length: 16 residues. The V and J ends lost 3 bases and 3 bases, in that order; junction bases with no gene match: 8. The CDR3 loop reads CASSEMETGLNQPQHF. The CDR3 nucleotides are TGTGCCAGCAGTGAGATGGAGACAGGGCTCAATCAGCCCCAGCATTTT.

The chain has TRBV6-5 and TRBJ2-5; D is undetermined. Trimming removed 7 bases from V and 5 bases from J, with 14 bases in between. The CDR3 is made up of 13 amino acids. Germline CDR1 MNHEY, CDR2 SVGAGI. Here the CDR3 DNA reads TGTGCCAGCACCCTTTTCGCCGGGGAGACCCAGTACTTC. The encoded protein is CASTLFAGETQYF.

The gene calls are TRBV6-1 and TRBJ1-1, with D perhaps TRBD1 (6 bases). CDR3 length: 13 residues. V lost 8 bases to trimming and J lost 8 bases, with 18 bases between them. The germline V gene encodes CDR1 MNHNS and CDR2 SASEGT. The CDR3 is CASHTSGGAEAFF. The CDR3 region has the DNA TGTGCCAGCCACACGAGCGGGGGGGCCGAAGCTTTCTTT.

The chain combines TRBV30 with TRBJ2-7; possible D gene TRBD2, 6 bases. With 2 bases removed from V and 6 bases from J, the gap between germline ends came to 11 bases. The CDR3 length is 12 residues. Germline CDR1 reads GTSNPN; CDR2 reads SVGIG (reference sequence). The CDR3 nucleotides read TGTGCCTGGAGTCATCACGGGGGCGAGCAGTACTTC. Its protein is CAWSHHGGEQYF.

This chain connects TRBV28 to TRBJ2-2, with D possibly being TRBD1 (5 bases). V gave up 3 bases and J gave up 2 bases, with 13 bases separating them. Germline lookup yields CDR1 MDHEN and CDR2 SYDVKM. The CDR3 is 16 residues long. The CDR3 nucleotides are TGTGCCAGCAGTTTTAGGGCAGGGAAAAACACCGGGGAGCTGTTTTTT. It translates to CASSFRAGKNTGELFF.